These 20 T cell receptor beta chains originate from one sample sequenced in a study of vaccination and CD4 T cells after COVID-19. Specified treatment: approximately nine-day PBMC culture with coronavirus spike peptide pools or control peptides (ViraFEST assay). CD4+ T cells of the unexposed donor were collected before the COVID-19 pandemic (2011-2018). Scientists ran DNA taken from cultured CD4+ T cells through the Oncomine TCR Beta short-read assay for sequencing. TCRdb fed the PCR reads into MiXCR, producing one record per CDR3 protein. The table includes 8,800 or so distinct CDR3 sequences, over 45% detected once. Their target antigens are unknown. Sample: CD4+ T cells from blood, cultured in vitro. Receptors were obtained from a human donor in good health.

This clonotype was seen a few times. The rearrangement links TRBV15 to TRBJ2-5; D is possibly TRBD1 or TRBD2 (6 bases each). V lost 0 bases to trimming and J lost 6 bases, with 17 bases between them. This CDR3 comprises 16 residues. Germline V lookup: CDR1 LNHNV, CDR2 YYDKDF (reference sequence). CDR3 bases: TGTGCCACCAGCAGAGATCCCCTGGGGGGCGGGCAGACCCAGTACTTC. Translation: CATSRDPLGGGQTQYF. The whole variable domain, filled in from reference TRBV15 and TRBJ2-5, reads DAMVIQNPRYQVTQFGKPVTLSCSQTLNHNVMYWYQQKSSQAPKLLFHYYDKDFNNEADTPDNFQSRRPNTSFCFLDIRSPGLGDTAMYLCATSRDPLGGGQTQYFGPGTRLLVL.

This clonotype was counted a few times. One end of the junction is discordant with germline, which a read error may explain. V usage is TRBV5-6 and J usage is TRBJ1-2; 9 bases map to TRBD1. The CDR3 runs 16 residues. The germline CDR1 and CDR2 sequences are SGHDT and YYEEEE. The CDR3 protein is CASSSYNRGQNSGYTF. The CDR3 region has the DNA TGTGCCAGCAGTTCGTATAACAGGGGGCAAAACTCTGGCTACACCTTC.

The chain combines TRBV5-4 with TRBJ2-7, with 8 bases lining up with TRBD1. This CDR3 is 16 amino acids long. The germline V gene encodes CDR1 SGHNT and CDR2 YYREEE (reference sequence). V lost 4 bases, J lost 2 bases, and 11 bases stayed unmatched. Here the CDR3 DNA reads TGTGCCAGCAGCCCCGCGCGGCAGGGGGCCCCCTACGAGCAGTACTTC. It yields the protein CASSPARQGAPYEQYF.

V is TRBV5-1 and J is TRBJ1-2, with D possibly TRBD1 on 6 matching bases. The CDR3 has 13 residues. Germline V gives CDR1 SGHRS, CDR2 YFSETQ. Trimming cost V 4 bases and J 4 bases, with 11 bases left between them. CDR3: CASSKDSPYGYTF. In DNA, the CDR3 is TGCGCCAGCAGCAAGGACAGCCCCTATGGCTACACCTTC.

The CDR3, as DNA: TGTGCCACCGGGGGTACAGGGTATGGCTACACCTTC. Encoded protein: CATGGTGYGYTF. The chain is built from TRBV24-1 and TRBJ1-2; TRBD1 is a possible D gene (6 bases). Germline V gene data show CDR1 as KGHDR and CDR2 as SFDVKD. V lost 9 bases and J lost 5, with 12 bases in between. CDR3 length equals 12 residues.

The rearrangement uses TRBV6-1 and TRBJ2-2; D is unresolved. This CDR3 has 13 residues. V lost 2 bases, J lost 6 bases, and 7 bases lay in between. In germline, CDR1 is MNHNS, CDR2 SASEGT. CDR3 sequence reads: CASSEQGAGELFF. Here the CDR3 DNA reads TGTGCCAGCAGTGAACAAGGCGCCGGGGAGCTGTTTTTT.

The chain carries TRBV7-6 and TRBJ1-2; TRBD1 aligns across 8 bases. Trimming took 4 bases from V and 2 from J; bases not matched to a gene: 3. There are 14 residues in the CDR3. The germline V gene has CDR1 SGHVS and CDR2 FNYEAQ. CDR3 sequence (DNA): TGTGCCAGCAGCTCCGGACAGGGAAACTATGGCTACACCTTC. It yields the protein CASSSGQGNYGYTF.

The J gene is TRBJ1-2, the V gene TRBV20-1; 8 bases are shared with TRBD1. This CDR3 has 12 amino acids. The V segment lost 5 bases and the J segment 4 bases; nucleotides outside the gene matches: 3. From germline, CDR1 is DFQATT and CDR2 SNEGSKA (reference sequence). The CDR3 spells CSAWTGSYGYTF. CDR3 coding DNA: TGCAGTGCTTGGACAGGGTCCTATGGCTACACCTTC.

This chain connects TRBV5-1 to TRBJ1-2; TRBD1 is a possible D gene (5 bases). The CDR3 has 12 residues. V was trimmed by 5 bases and J by 4 bases, leaving 9 bases between them. Germline V CDR1 and CDR2: SGHRS, YFSETQ. In nucleotides, the CDR3 is TGCGCCAGCAGAGGGAGGGGCTATGGCTACACCTTC. Protein sequence: CASRGRGYGYTF.

The rearrangement joins TRBV6-5 to TRBJ2-1; D is unresolved. Germline CDR1 and CDR2: MNHEY and SVGAGI. This CDR3 has 13 residues. The germline V and J ends were trimmed by 3 bases and 7 bases, with 10 bases remaining between them. The CDR3 region has the DNA TGTGCCAGCAGTTATTTAGGGAAAAATGAGCAGTTCTTC. Translating gives CASSYLGKNEQFF.

This clonotype is labeled medium-sized. The J gene is TRBJ2-2, the V gene TRBV27; D gene uncertain. Germline lookup yields CDR1 MNHEY and CDR2 SMNVEV (reference sequence). V lost 1 base to trimming and J lost 7 bases, with 4 bases between them. CDR3 size: 12 residues. The CDR3 DNA follows: TGTGCCAGCAGTTTATTCGGCGGGGAGCTGTTTTTT. Its translation: CASSLFGGELFF.

In nucleotides, the CDR3 is TGTGCCAGCAGCTACCGGGACGGAACTTTCTTT. This codes for CASSYRDGTFF. The V and J genes are TRBV11-2 and TRBJ1-1, with TRBD1 as a possible D gene (5 bases). CDR1 is SGHAT and CDR2 is FQNNGV in the germline V gene. Trimming stripped 4 bases from V and 12 bases from J, with 12 bases between. There are 11 residues in the CDR3.

This chain links TRBV5-5 with TRBJ2-5; 12 bases line up with TRBD1. Germline CDR1 is SGHKS and CDR2 is YYEKEE (reference sequence). The junction had 4 bases not matched to a gene; V was cut back by 0 bases and J by 4 bases. The CDR3 totals 16 residues. The CDR3 DNA is TGTGCCAGCAGCTTGGCGGGACAGGGGGCGTCAGAGACCCAGTACTTC. Translation gives CASSLAGQGASETQYF.

In its sample, this clonotype was seen a few times. The rearrangement links TRBV20-1 to TRBJ2-5, with D perhaps matching TRBD2 (6 bases). The V gene lost 5 bases and the J gene lost 5 bases, with 21 bases spanning the gap. The CDR3 spans 15 residues. Germline V gives CDR1 DFQATT, CDR2 SNEGSKA (reference sequence). CDR3 in amino acids: CSAATYWGERETQYF. CDR3 nucleotides: TGCAGTGCTGCTACGTATTGGGGGGAGCGGGAGACCCAGTACTTC.

The V and J genes are TRBV7-2 and TRBJ2-7, with 15 nucleotides matching TRBD2. Germline trimming cut 5 bases from V and 9 bases from J; bases unmatched to any gene: 5. This CDR3 has 14 amino acids. Germline V lookup: CDR1 SGHTA, CDR2 FQGNSA. The CDR3 protein is CASSPRGLAGGQYF. The CDR3 DNA reads TGTGCCAGCAGCCCTAGGGGACTAGCGGGGGGGCAGTACTTC.

The CDR3 sequence: CASSGQMNTEAFF. The DNA of the CDR3 is TGTGCCAGCTCCGGACAGATGAACACTGAAGCTTTCTTT. The chain links TRBV18 to TRBJ1-1; the D gene is possibly TRBD1 (6 bases). Germline V gene lookup returns CDR1 KGHSH and CDR2 LQKENI. Trimming shortened V by 6 bases and J by 0 bases, and 8 bases separated the two germline ends. This CDR3 contains 13 residues.

This rearrangement joins TRBV7-2 to TRBJ2-5, with TRBD2 identical over 8 bases. CDR1 and CDR2 (germline): SGHTA, FQGNSA. V trimming: 9 bases; J trimming: 9 bases; junction bases outside the gene matches: 3. The CDR3 runs 10 residues. CDR3 nucleotides: TGTGCCAGTGGACTAGCAGCCCAGTACTTC. It codes for CASGLAAQYF. The variable domain in full, with the rest retrieved from reference TRBV7-2 and TRBJ2-5, is GAGVSQSPSNKVTEKGKDVELRCDPISGHTALYWYRQSLGQGLEFLIYFQGNSAPDKSGLPSDRFSAERTGGSVSTLTIQRTQQEDSAVYLCASGLAAQYFGPGTRLLVL.

For the CDR3, the DNA is TGTGCCAGCTCAAGTCAGAATCTCTACGAGCAGTACTTC. It translates to CASSSQNLYEQYF. The chain carries TRBV6-1 and TRBJ2-7, with D hard to call. The germline gives CDR1 MNHNS, CDR2 SASEGT. The CDR3 has 13 amino acids. The V gene lost 8 bases and the J gene lost 3 bases, with 14 bases spanning the gap.

J is TRBJ2-7 and V is TRBV20-1, with 10 positions matching TRBD2. Germline V CDR1 and CDR2: DFQATT, SNEGSKA (reference sequence). CDR3 length: 16 residues. Trimming took 6 bases from V and 6 from J; bases not matched to a gene: 17. Here the CDR3 DNA reads TGCAGTGCCACCGACCTCCGTCTAGCGGGAGTCCCCGAGCAGTACTTC. Encoded protein: CSATDLRLAGVPEQYF.

By share, this clonotype counts as medium-sized. This rearrangement joins TRBV20-1 to TRBJ2-5; D remains ambiguous. Between the trimmed V and J ends, which lost 4 bases and 4 bases, there was a span of 10 bases. Germline CDR1 and CDR2: DFQATT and SNEGSKA (reference sequence). The CDR3 sequence is 12 residues long. CDR3: CSATDNRETQYF. The CDR3 DNA follows: TGCAGTGCTACCGACAACAGAGAGACCCAGTACTTC.